The clone carrying this T cell receptor beta chain has a count of ten or more. This sample was included in a study of neurological immune-mediated disorders. TCRdb reprocessed the 5' RACE reads with MiXCR, giving one entry per CDR3 protein. This sample carries about 48,000 distinct CDR3 sequences, approximately 10% of them seen once, and the ten largest clones take approximately 21%. The V gene's germline CDR1 is MNHEY and CDR2 SMNVEV (reference sequence). CDR3 length: 13 residues. Trimming took off 6 bases at V and 1 base at J, with 9 bases between the two ends. This clonotype was obtained from a woman between 35 and 50 years old with HTLV-1-associated myelopathy (HAM/TSP). Sequencing input: PBMCs. This chain joins TRBV27 and TRBJ1-1; no firm D call. The CDR3: CASRWSRNTEAFF. DNA of the CDR3: TGTGCCAGCAGGTGGTCTAGGAACACTGAAGCTTTCTTT.